A selection of T cell receptor beta chains follows, all from one sample in a study of cytomegalovirus exposure and HLA in healthy donors. Produced via immunoSEQ multiplex PCR; TCRdb's table is partial and in-frame only. The sample records approximately 150,000 clones, around four fifths being singletons. Sequenced input: PBMCs. The receptor source for this set is a boy between 2 and 10 years old in good health and CMV-seronegative. Both conserved end residues are part of each CDR3. D genes are given only for firm matches. Some rows mark clone size as missing; the rest say once, few, many or name a class of expanded clone.

>-|TRBD2|TRBJ2-2|TRBV7-8
CASSALAGGTGELFF
TGTGCCAGCAGCGCGCTAGCGGGGGGCACCGGGGAGCTGTTTTTT
>-|TRBD2|TRBJ2-1|TRBV7-2
CASSPRSVASGTNEQFF
TGTGCCAGCAGCCCACGCTCGGTGGCTAGCGGGACTAATGAGCAGTTCTTC
>-|TRBD1|TRBJ1-1|TRBV6-6
CASSYSSPTGLLEAFF
TGTGCCAGCAGTTACTCTTCTCCGACAGGGTTGTTGGAAGCTTTCTTT
>few|TRBD2|TRBJ2-5|TRBV6-4
CASSEAAGGQETQYF
TGTGCCAGCAGTGAAGCGGCGGGGGGCCAAGAGACCCAGTACTTC
>-|TRBD1|TRBJ2-3|TRBV28
CASTLTGGPTTDTQYF
TGTGCCAGCACCTTGACAGGGGGGCCTACCACTGATACGCAGTATTTT
>few|TRBD1|TRBJ1-1|TRBV6-5
CASTDRGLNTEAFF
TGTGCCAGCACTGACAGGGGTCTAAACACTGAAGCTTTCTTT
>once|-|TRBJ1-1|TRBV6-1
CASSVNTEAFF
TGTGCCAGCAGTGTAAACACTGAAGCTTTCTTT
>many|-|TRBJ2-3|TRBV6-4
CASSDAGGTDTQYF
TGTGCCAGCAGTGACGCAGGGGGCACAGATACGCAGTATTTT
>-|TRBD2|TRBJ2-2|TRBV5-4
CASSGTSGNTGELFF
TGTGCCAGCAGCGGCACTAGCGGGAACACCGGGGAGCTGTTTTTT
>-|-|TRBJ1-1|TRBV7-9
CATPGTTSHEAFF
TGTGCCACGCCGGGGACAACCTCCCATGAAGCTTTCTTT
>-|TRBD1|TRBJ1-4|TRBV18
CASSRGTAFLNEKLFF
TGTGCCAGCTCTCGCGGGACAGCGTTCCTTAATGAAAAACTGTTTTTT
>-|TRBD2|TRBJ2-7|TRBV19
CASSMGLADSYEQYF
TGTGCCAGTAGTATGGGACTAGCGGACTCCTACGAGCAGTACTTC
>-|TRBD2|TRBJ2-2|TRBV30
CAGGWANTGELFF
TGTGCGGGAGGGTGGGCGAACACCGGGGAGCTGTTTTTT
>-|-|TRBJ2-6|TRBV6-5
CASTGGAGAFLTF
TGTGCCAGCACCGGCGGAGCTGGGGCCTTCCTGACTTTC
>-|-|TRBJ2-1|TRBV5-1
CASSLERSSYNEQFF
TGCGCCAGCAGCTTGGAGCGGAGCTCCTACAATGAGCAGTTCTTC
>-|-|TRBJ1-2|TRBV19
CASSGLSGYTF
TGTGCCAGTAGTGGCCTGTCCGGCTACACCTTC
>-|-|TRBJ1-2|TRBV6-6
CASSSSVPGLYGYTF
TGTGCCAGCAGTTCTTCAGTTCCGGGACTCTATGGCTACACCTTC
>-|TRBD1|TRBJ1-3|TRBV9
CASSPRTGTSFSGNTIYF
TGTGCCAGCAGCCCTCGGACAGGGACTTCCTTCTCTGGAAACACCATATATTTT
>-|-|TRBJ1-4|TRBV19
CASSRTGYSKEKLFF
TGTGCCAGTAGTAGAACGGGGTACAGCAAAGAAAAACTGTTTTTT
>-|-|TRBJ1-1|TRBV4-1
CASSQGLGTEAFF
TGCGCCAGCAGCCAGGGGCTCGGGACTGAAGCTTTCTTT
>-|TRBD1|TRBJ1-5|TRBV9
CASSAGQGDRPQHF
TGTGCCAGCAGCGCGGGACAGGGGGATCGGCCCCAGCATTTT
>-|TRBD1|TRBJ1-6|TRBV6-6
CASRHAGTGVASFHF
TGTGCCAGCAGACACGCCGGGACAGGGGTCGCCTCCTTCCACTTT
>once|-|TRBJ1-2|TRBV5-8
CASSLGEDGYTF
TGTGCCAGCAGCTTGGGGGAGGACGGCTACACCTTC
>-|-|TRBJ1-5|TRBV7-9
CASSTQGNQPQHF
TGTGCCAGCAGTACCCAGGGAAATCAGCCCCAGCATTTT
>once|TRBD1|TRBJ2-7|TRBV30
CAWSGDRSTYEQYF
TGTGCCTGGAGTGGGGACAGATCAACCTACGAGCAGTACTTC
>-|-|TRBJ1-2|TRBV7-2
CASSSQGSSAGYTF
TGTGCCAGCAGCTCGCAGGGGTCCTCTGCTGGCTACACCTTC
>-|-|TRBJ1-2|TRBV4-1
CASSQARGLSSGYTF
TGCGCCAGCAGCCAAGCTAGGGGTCTGTCGTCTGGCTACACCTTC
>-|TRBD2|TRBJ2-1|TRBV9
CASSVVGGGAVEQFF
TGTGCCAGCAGCGTAGTTGGCGGGGGGGCCGTCGAGCAGTTCTTC
>-|TRBD2|TRBJ2-1|TRBV6-6
CASRLTGLAVNEQFF
TGTGCCAGCAGGCTCACAGGACTAGCTGTGAATGAGCAGTTCTTC
>-|TRBD2|TRBJ2-3|TRBV19
CASSESGLAGAVDTQYF
TGTGCCAGTAGTGAATCGGGACTAGCGGGAGCTGTAGATACGCAGTATTTT
>-|-|TRBJ2-7|TRBV10-3
CAIAAEDFFEQYF
TGTGCCATAGCCGCCGAGGACTTCTTCGAGCAGTACTTC
>-|TRBD2|TRBJ2-1|TRBV9
CASSVSGGAHNEQFF
TGTGCCAGCAGCGTAAGCGGGGGGGCCCACAATGAGCAGTTCTTC
>-|-|TRBJ2-7|TRBV5-4
CASSLGGFEQYF
TGTGCCAGCAGCTTGGGCGGGTTCGAGCAGTACTTC
>-|TRBD2|TRBJ2-7|TRBV27
CASSEAGGPSEQYF
TGTGCCAGCAGTGAAGCGGGGGGGCCGAGCGAGCAGTACTTC
>-|TRBD1|TRBJ2-7|TRBV9
CASSVATGLGEQYF
TGTGCCAGCAGCGTAGCGACAGGGTTAGGAGAGCAGTACTTC
>-|TRBD1|TRBJ2-3|TRBV7-2
CASSLQAQGQSYF
TGTGCCAGCAGCTTACAAGCGCAGGGACAGTCGTATTTT
>few|-|TRBJ1-1|TRBV7-8
CASSLKSGGEAFF
TGTGCCAGCAGCTTAAAGTCCGGGGGTGAAGCTTTCTTT
>few|-|TRBJ1-4|TRBV2
CASSVGREKLFF
TGTGCCAGCAGTGTCGGGAGGGAAAAACTGTTTTTT
>few|-|TRBJ2-6|TRBV11-2
CASSLRRVTGANVLTF
TGTGCCAGCAGCTTACGCCGGGTAACTGGGGCCAACGTCCTGACTTTC
>-|-|TRBJ2-3|TRBV9
CASSVGLQRSTDTQYF
TGTGCCAGCAGCGTAGGCCTCCAGCGTAGCACAGATACGCAGTATTTT
>once|TRBD1|TRBJ2-2|TRBV25-1
CASSDKQGALTGELFF
TGTGCCAGCAGTGACAAACAGGGGGCTCTGACCGGGGAGCTGTTTTTT
>once|-|TRBJ2-7|TRBV6-1
CASRVTGLIGEQYF
TGTGCCAGCAGAGTTACAGGGTTAATCGGCGAGCAGTACTTC
>-|TRBD2|TRBJ2-1|TRBV4-1
CASSQVGVAGDEQFF
TGCGCCAGCAGCCAAGTGGGAGTAGCGGGGGATGAGCAGTTCTTC
>-|TRBD1|TRBJ2-7|TRBV25-1
CASSESGQEYF
TGTGCCAGCAGTGAATCGGGACAGGAGTACTTC
>-|-|TRBJ2-7|TRBV25-1
CASSVGGVSYEQYF
TGTGCCAGCAGTGTAGGAGGGGTTTCCTACGAGCAGTACTTC
>-|TRBD1|TRBJ2-7|TRBV19
CASSIVGTGSSYEQYF
TGTGCCAGTAGTATTGTTGGGACAGGGAGCTCCTACGAGCAGTACTTC